In this sample, the clone carrying this T cell receptor beta chain turned up a few times. Antigen unknown. From germline, CDR1 is SGHTA and CDR2 FQGNSA. CDR3 length: 15 amino acids. V shed 1 base and J 6 bases; nucleotides not matched to a gene: 6. From the reads, TCRdb called clonotypes with MiXCR, one entry per CDR3 protein. The sample includes around 200,000 distinct CDR3 sequences, approximately 18% of them seen just once. The sample belongs to a study of T cell repertoires in cytomegalovirus infection. Study overall: Shared public TCR beta signatures pointed to both CMV infection and a matching HLA type.

The study's findings and limits: In two of eight donors, the top clonotype was HLA-C-restricted CMV-specific. Of the TCR beta families, the public ones yielded a cumulative frequency that identified carriers of CMV plus the relevant HLA.

V gene TRBV7-2 combines with J gene TRBJ2-7; 10 bases are a match to TRBD2. Sequenced sample: CD8+ T cells from PBMCs. The clonotype was recovered from a human donor in good health (CMV status not recorded). Some clones in this sample may be carry-over from other donors' samples. The CDR3 spells CASSLDQRGGSEQYF. Here the CDR3 DNA reads TGTGCCAGCAGCTTAGATCAGCGGGGGGGCTCCGAGCAGTACTTC.